The 27 T cell receptor beta chains reported below all come from one sample, sequenced in a study of PD-1 blockade in classical Hodgkin lymphoma. All patients relapsed after autologous stem cell transplantation, and brentuximab vedotin exposure varied. Clones were read by immunoSEQ multiplex PCR, and TCRdb kept only the in-frame ones, dropping some. This sample yields about 10,000 clones, of which 70% to 85% are seen a single time; approximately 5% belongs to the top ten. The starting material was peripheral blood mononuclear cells (PBMCs), obtained before the second cycle of nivolumab. These receptors were obtained from a human donor with classical Hodgkin lymphoma.

The chain links TRBV9 to TRBJ2-5, with a tentative D call TRBD2 (6 bases). The V and J ends lost 4 bases and 4 bases respectively, with 17 bases between them. From germline, CDR1 is SGDLS and CDR2 YYNGEE. CDR3 length equals 15 residues. The CDR3 nucleotides are TGTGCCAGCAGCCCGGGACTCATCCCCGCAGAGACCCAGTACTTC. This gives the protein CASSPGLIPAETQYF.

The rearrangement joins TRBV28 to TRBJ1-2; possibly TRBD1 for D (5 bases). Germline loops: CDR1 MDHEN, CDR2 SYDVKM. V shed 1 base and J shed 4 bases, with 34 bases lying between them. This CDR3 region has 22 residues. For the CDR3, the DNA is TGTGCCAGCAGTTTATTTTTTGGGGGTGTAGGGACTCCAAACCTTGATCCCTATGGCTACACCTTC. It specifies CASSLFFGGVGTPNLDPYGYTF.

This chain joins TRBV7-2 and TRBJ1-5; D is unclear. CDR3 size: 15 residues. V lost 1 base and J 3 bases, leaving 10 bases between the germline ends. Germline-derived CDR1 and CDR2 are SGHTA and FQGNSA. The DNA for the CDR3 is TGTGCCAGCAGCTTAGACCGGCGGATCAATCAGCCCCAGCATTTT. Protein sequence: CASSLDRRINQPQHF.

The rearrangement links TRBV4-1 to TRBJ1-3; D might be TRBD1 (5 bases). The ends were cut back, 4 bases at V and 3 bases at J, with 10 bases in the middle. Germline CDR1 reads MGHRA; CDR2 reads YSYEKL. CDR3 length: 14 amino acids. Here the CDR3 DNA reads TGCGCCAGCAGCCCGACAGAAATTGGAAACACCATATATTTT. Translating it yields CASSPTEIGNTIYF.

V is TRBV15 and J is TRBJ1-2; D unclear. V lost 0 bases and J 9 bases, leaving 14 bases between the germline ends. The CDR3 loop spans 14 amino acids. Germline CDR1 LNHNV, CDR2 YYDKDF (reference sequence). CDR3 nucleotides: TGTGCCACCAGCAGAGATGGGTTCGGCGGAAGCTACACCTTC. Translating gives CATSRDGFGGSYTF.

This clone was seen once. The chain employs TRBV14 and TRBJ2-5; D gene uncertain. Judging by the DNA end, TRBJ2-7 fits better; the J call may be wrong. The CDR3 has 14 residues. The germline CDR1 and CDR2 sequences are SGHDN and FVKESK. The CDR3 spells CASSQDPRSYEQYF. DNA for the CDR3: TGTGCCAGCAGCCAAGATCCCCGTTCCTACGAGCAGTACTTC.

Concerning this clone itself: One junction end disagrees with the germline gene, perhaps due to a read error. This chain joins TRBV16 and TRBJ2-1; 7 bases are a match to TRBD2. The CDR3 runs to 16 residues. Per the germline V gene, CDR1 is KGHSY and CDR2 is FQNENV. The CDR3 DNA follows: TGTGCCAGCAGCCAATCCGATGTGGGGCTAGCGGTAACTTTGGTCTTC. Its translation is CASSQSDVGLAVTLVF.

The V and J genes are TRBV4-2 and TRBJ2-3, with 7 bases matching TRBD2. This CDR3 has 15 amino acids. The V and J ends lost 1 base and 4 bases, in that order; junction bases with no gene match: 5. Germline V gene lookup returns CDR1 LGHNA and CDR2 YNFKEQ. In DNA form, the CDR3 reads TGTGCCAGCAGCCAAGTGGCGGGAGAGCCAGATACGCAGTATTTT. It encodes CASSQVAGEPDTQYF.

The chain is built from TRBV5-4 and TRBJ2-7; D is uncertain. The CDR3 covers 16 residues. With 0 bases removed from V and 7 bases from J, the gap between germline ends came to 20 bases. Germline-derived CDR1 and CDR2 are SGHNT and YYREEE (reference sequence). CDR3 sequence (DNA): TGTGCCAGCAGCTTGGTGGGTCGGCAGCCCGCCGGAGAGCAGTACTTC. Translation: CASSLVGRQPAGEQYF.

The chain joins TRBV2 to TRBJ2-3; D unresolved. The germline V gene has CDR1 SNHLY and CDR2 FYNNEI. This CDR3 contains 14 residues. Trimming cost V 4 bases and J 2 bases, with 10 bases left between them. In DNA, the CDR3 is TGTGCCAGCAGTGGGCCCGGATACACAGATACGCAGTATTTT. Translation gives CASSGPGYTDTQYF.

The chain has TRBV30 and TRBJ1-1; no definite D call. Germline V lookup: CDR1 GTSNPN, CDR2 SVGIG (reference sequence). V was trimmed by 4 bases and J by 2 bases, leaving 17 bases between them. This CDR3 contains 15 residues. Here the CDR3 reads CAWMDKAFGNTEAFF. The CDR3 bases are TGTGCCTGGATGGATAAGGCATTCGGAAACACTGAAGCTTTCTTT.

V and J are TRBV5-4 and TRBJ2-7; 7 nucleotides match TRBD2. This CDR3 comprises 14 residues. The germline CDR1 and CDR2 sequences are SGHNT and YYREEE (reference sequence). The V and J ends lost 6 bases and 3 bases, in that order; junction bases with no gene match: 9. CDR3 bases: TGTGCCAGCACCCCGACGGGCGGGGGCTACGAGCAGTACTTC. Translation: CASTPTGGGYEQYF.

The V gene is TRBV18, the J gene TRBJ1-1; no clear D gene. V lost 3 bases, J lost 6 bases, and 14 bases lay in between. Germline-derived CDR1 and CDR2 are KGHSH and LQKENI. The CDR3 totals 14 residues. Written as DNA, the CDR3 is TGTGCCAGCTCACCCAATTCCGGGTACCCTGAAGCTTTCTTT. Amino acid sequence: CASSPNSGYPEAFF.

This clone has more than one count but fewer than ten. The gene calls are TRBV19 and TRBJ1-6; D uncertain. CDR1 and CDR2 from the germline V gene are LNHDA and SQIVND (reference sequence). V lost 5 bases to trimming and J lost 8 bases, with 19 bases between them. There are 16 residues in the CDR3. This CDR3 reads CASSGAGRRMDSPLHF. The CDR3 bases are TGTGCCAGTAGTGGCGCCGGACGGAGGATGGATTCACCCCTCCACTTT.

Regarding this clone: A much larger clone lies one base from this, so it may be a read error. In the same sample, other DNA sequences code for this CDR3. The chain links TRBV5-4 to TRBJ2-2, with 9 positions matching TRBD1. Trimming cost V 4 bases and J 3 bases; bases outside gene matches: 13. The germline CDR1 and CDR2 sequences are SGHNT and YYREEE (reference sequence). CDR3 size: 18 residues. CDR3 in amino acids: CASSAQGAEWVYTGELFF. The CDR3 DNA reads TGTGCCAGCAGCGCACAGGGGGCAGAGTGGGTTTACACCGGGGAGCTGTTTTTT.

The V and J genes are TRBV4-1 and TRBJ1-1; D is unclear. Per the germline V gene, CDR1 is MGHRA and CDR2 is YSYEKL. The CDR3 sequence is 16 residues long. Trimming took 1 base from V and 0 from J, leaving 12 bases between them. The CDR3 is CASSQVTATLNTEAFF. The DNA of the CDR3 is TGCGCCAGCAGCCAAGTAACAGCGACCTTGAACACTGAAGCTTTCTTT.

V is TRBV27 and J is TRBJ2-7; D possibly matches TRBD1 or TRBD2 (5 bases each). V gave up 6 bases and J gave up 0 bases, with 15 bases separating them. Germline lookup yields CDR1 MNHEY and CDR2 SMNVEV (reference sequence). This CDR3 region has 15 residues. CDR3 residues: CASSPGTLSSYEQYF. For the CDR3, the DNA is TGTGCCAGCAGCCCCGGGACGCTCAGCTCCTACGAGCAGTACTTC.

The chain carries TRBV7-9 and TRBJ1-4; 10 positions match TRBD1. There are 16 residues in the CDR3. The junction had 8 bases not matched to a gene; V was cut back by 5 bases and J by 5 bases. Germline CDR1 and CDR2: SEHNR and FQNEAQ (reference sequence). The CDR3 DNA reads as TGTGCCAGCAGCCCCTCGAGGACAGGGGGAAATGAAAAACTGTTTTTT. Translated: CASSPSRTGGNEKLFF.

V and J are TRBV19 and TRBJ1-1, with D unclear. V lost 3 bases and J lost 0, with 14 bases in between. Germline assignment: CDR1 LNHDA and CDR2 SQIVND (reference sequence). The CDR3 totals 16 residues. Here the CDR3 reads CASSIPGRFMNTEAFF. In DNA form, the CDR3 reads TGTGCCAGTAGTATCCCAGGACGGTTCATGAACACTGAAGCTTTCTTT.

The chain has TRBV27 and TRBJ2-7; weak D call: TRBD2 (5 bases). Germline loops: CDR1 MNHEY, CDR2 SMNVEV (reference sequence). The CDR3 contains 13 residues. Trimming removed 5 bases at V and 4 bases at J, with 12 bases between. For the CDR3, the DNA is TGTGCCAGCAGTGAGGGCGCGAAGTACGAGCAGTACTTC. It yields the protein CASSEGAKYEQYF.

The J gene is TRBJ1-1, the V gene TRBV27; no clear D. Germline CDR1 is MNHEY and CDR2 is SMNVEV (reference sequence). This CDR3 spans 11 amino acids. Trimming removed 7 bases at V and 4 bases at J, with 7 bases between. The CDR3 reads CASIRSTEAFF. CDR3 in DNA: TGTGCCAGCATTAGGTCCACTGAAGCTTTCTTT.

The chain couples TRBV19 to TRBJ1-1; D may be TRBD1 (5 bases). The V end was cut by 4 bases, the J end by 4 bases, with 19 bases between. This CDR3 is built from 16 residues. CDR1 and CDR2 (germline): LNHDA, SQIVND (reference sequence). In DNA, the CDR3 is TGTGCCAGTAGTACGTTAGAGGGGTTCGCGGGCACTGAAGCTTTCTTT. Protein: CASSTLEGFAGTEAFF. Together with reference TRBV19 and TRBJ1-1, the CDR3 gives the full variable domain: DGGITQSPKYLFRKEGQNVTLSCEQNLNHDAMYWYRQDPGQGLRLIYYSQIVNDFQKGDIAEGYSVSREKKESFPLTVTSAQKNPTAFYLCASSTLEGFAGTEAFFGQGTRLTVV.

The chain couples TRBV4-1 to TRBJ1-2; 10 nucleotides align to TRBD1. Germline lookup yields CDR1 MGHRA and CDR2 YSYEKL. V dropped 3 bases and J dropped 6; count of bases not matched to a gene: 4. The CDR3 sequence is 14 residues long. The CDR3 is CASSHPGQGNGYTF. CDR3 nucleotide sequence: TGCGCCAGCAGCCATCCGGGACAGGGGAATGGCTACACCTTC.

The chain couples TRBV7-3 to TRBJ2-4; D gene uncertain. Germline V gene lookup returns CDR1 SGHTA and CDR2 FQGTGA. The CDR3 spans 14 residues. The germline V and J ends were trimmed by 2 bases and 3 bases, with 8 bases remaining between them. The CDR3 nucleotides are TGTGCCAGCAGCTTATTGGACGACAAAAACATTCAGTACTTC. This encodes CASSLLDDKNIQYF.

The chain joins TRBV21-1 to TRBJ1-3. TRBV21-1 is an annotated pseudogene. The CDR3 is 19 residues long. The DNA of the CDR3 is TGTGCCAGCAGCAGTTACTTAGCTACAACACAACACGCACGAAACACCATATATTTT. Translation: CASSSYLATTQHARNTIYF.

This clone was counted only a few times. J is TRBJ1-5 and V is TRBV6-1; no clear D. CDR1 is MNHNS, CDR2 SASEGT, per germline. Trimming removed 1 base from V and 6 bases from J, with 7 bases in between. The length of the CDR3 is 13 residues. CDR3 sequence (DNA): TGTGCCAGCAGTGAAGGGGTCGGTCAGCCCCAGCATTTT. This sequence encodes CASSEGVGQPQHF.

V and J are TRBV4-2 and TRBJ1-2; D not resolved. V was pared by 5 bases and J by 9 bases, with 13 bases between. Germline CDR1 LGHNA, CDR2 YNFKEQ. The CDR3 is made up of 12 amino acids. This CDR3 reads CASSLVDTRYTF. The CDR3 bases are TGTGCCAGCAGCTTGGTCGATACCCGCTACACCTTC.